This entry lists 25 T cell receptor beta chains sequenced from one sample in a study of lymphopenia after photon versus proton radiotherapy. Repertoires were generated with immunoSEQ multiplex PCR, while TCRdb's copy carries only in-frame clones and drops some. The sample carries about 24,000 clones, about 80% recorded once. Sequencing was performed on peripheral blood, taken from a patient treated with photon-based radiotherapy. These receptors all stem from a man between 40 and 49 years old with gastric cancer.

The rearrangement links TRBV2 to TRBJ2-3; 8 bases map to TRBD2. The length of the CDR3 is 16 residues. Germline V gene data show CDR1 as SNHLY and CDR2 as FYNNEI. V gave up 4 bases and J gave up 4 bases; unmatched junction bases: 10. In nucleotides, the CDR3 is TGTGCCAGCAGTGGGGCTAGCGGGTCCTTGGCAGATACGCAGTATTTT. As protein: CASSGASGSLADTQYF.

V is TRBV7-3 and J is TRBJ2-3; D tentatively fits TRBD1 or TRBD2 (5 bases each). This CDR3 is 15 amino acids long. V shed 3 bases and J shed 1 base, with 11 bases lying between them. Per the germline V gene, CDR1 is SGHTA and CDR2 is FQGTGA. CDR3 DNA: TGTGCCAGCAGCTTGGGCCTGGGGGGCACAGATACGCAGTATTTT. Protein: CASSLGLGGTDTQYF. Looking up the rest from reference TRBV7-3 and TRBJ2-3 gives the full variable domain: GAGVSQTPSNKVTEKGKYVELRCDPISGHTALYWYRQSLGQGPEFLIYFQGTGAADDSGLPNDRFFAVRPEGSVSTLKIQRTERGDSAVYLCASSLGLGGTDTQYFGPGTRLTVL.

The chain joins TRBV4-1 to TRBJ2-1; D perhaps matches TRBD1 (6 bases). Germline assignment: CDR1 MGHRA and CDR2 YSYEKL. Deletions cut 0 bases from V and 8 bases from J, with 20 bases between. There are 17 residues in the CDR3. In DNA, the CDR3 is TGCGCCAGCAGCCAAGATCGGGAAAACAGGGTTTGGGATGAGCAGTTCTTC. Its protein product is CASSQDRENRVWDEQFF.

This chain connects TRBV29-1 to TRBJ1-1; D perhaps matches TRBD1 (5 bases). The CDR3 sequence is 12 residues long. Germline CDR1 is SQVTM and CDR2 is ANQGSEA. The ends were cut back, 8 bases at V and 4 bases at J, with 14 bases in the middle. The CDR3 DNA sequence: TGCAGCACGCAGGGTGAGGGCACTGAAGCTTTCTTT. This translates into CSTQGEGTEAFF.

CDR3 DNA: TGTGCCAGCAGCTTCCGGGGCGGGTATTATGGCTACACCTTC. It encodes CASSFRGGYYGYTF. V and J are TRBV5-6 and TRBJ1-2; tentatively, D is TRBD1 (5 bases). The CDR3 is 14 residues long. Trimming shortened V by 2 bases and J by 5 bases, and 13 bases separated the two germline ends. Germline lookup yields CDR1 SGHDT and CDR2 YYEEEE.

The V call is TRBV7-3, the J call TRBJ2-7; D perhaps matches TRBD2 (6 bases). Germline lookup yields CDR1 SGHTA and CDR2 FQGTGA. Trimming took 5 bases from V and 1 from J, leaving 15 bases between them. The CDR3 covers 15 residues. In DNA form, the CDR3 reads TGTGCCAGCAGCCTGCTCGGCGGGGATTCCTACGAGCAGTACTTC. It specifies CASSLLGGDSYEQYF.

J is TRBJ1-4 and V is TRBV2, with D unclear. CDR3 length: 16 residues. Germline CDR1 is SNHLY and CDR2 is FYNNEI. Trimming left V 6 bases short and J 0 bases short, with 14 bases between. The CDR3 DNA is TGTGCCAGCAGGCTTGGAGGAGCCGCAACTAATGAAAAACTGTTTTTT. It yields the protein CASRLGGAATNEKLFF.

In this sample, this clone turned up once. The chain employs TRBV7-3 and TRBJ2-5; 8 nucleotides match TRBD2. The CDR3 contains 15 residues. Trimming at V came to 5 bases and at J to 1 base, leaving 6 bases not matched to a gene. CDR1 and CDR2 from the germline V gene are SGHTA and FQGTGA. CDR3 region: CASSRASGGQETQYF. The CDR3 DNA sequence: TGTGCCAGCAGCCGCGCGAGCGGGGGCCAAGAGACCCAGTACTTC.

The CDR3 reads CASSYQVGYGYTF. The CDR3 DNA reads as TGTGCCAGCAGTTATCAGGTCGGGTATGGCTACACCTTC. The chain carries TRBV6-6 and TRBJ1-2; D not certain. V shed 3 bases and J shed 5 bases, with 10 bases lying between them. CDR1 MNHNY and CDR2 SVGAGI come from the germline V gene (reference sequence). This CDR3 has 13 residues.

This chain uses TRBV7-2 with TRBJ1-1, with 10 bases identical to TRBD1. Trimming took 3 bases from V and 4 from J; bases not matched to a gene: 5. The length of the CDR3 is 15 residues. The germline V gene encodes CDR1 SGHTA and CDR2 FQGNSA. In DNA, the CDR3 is TGTGCCAGCAGCTTGAGGACAGGGGGGAGCACTGAAGCTTTCTTT. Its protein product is CASSLRTGGSTEAFF.

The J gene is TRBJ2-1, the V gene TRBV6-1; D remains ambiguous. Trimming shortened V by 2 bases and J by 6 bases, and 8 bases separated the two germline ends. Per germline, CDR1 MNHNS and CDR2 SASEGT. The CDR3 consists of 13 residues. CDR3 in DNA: TGTGCCAGCAGTGAAACGGAGCGCAATGAGCAGTTCTTC. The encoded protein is CASSETERNEQFF.

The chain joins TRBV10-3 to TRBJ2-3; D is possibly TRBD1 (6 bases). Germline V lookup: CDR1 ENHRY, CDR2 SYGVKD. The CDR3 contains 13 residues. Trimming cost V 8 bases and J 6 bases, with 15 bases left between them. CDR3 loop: CAILDRPLDTQYF. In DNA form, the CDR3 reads TGTGCCATCTTAGACAGGCCCTTGGATACGCAGTATTTT.

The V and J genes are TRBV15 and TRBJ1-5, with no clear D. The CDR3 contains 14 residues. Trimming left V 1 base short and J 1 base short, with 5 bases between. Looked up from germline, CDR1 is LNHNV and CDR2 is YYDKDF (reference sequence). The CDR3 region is CATSRVASNQPQHF. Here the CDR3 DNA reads TGTGCCACCAGCAGAGTCGCCAGCAATCAGCCCCAGCATTTT.

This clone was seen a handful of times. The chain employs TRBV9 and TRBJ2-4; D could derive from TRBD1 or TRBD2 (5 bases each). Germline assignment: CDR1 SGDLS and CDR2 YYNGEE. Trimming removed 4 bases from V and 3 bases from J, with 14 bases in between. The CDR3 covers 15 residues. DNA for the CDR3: TGTGCCAGCAGCCCGTCGGGGACGGACAAAAACATTCAGTACTTC. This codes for CASSPSGTDKNIQYF.

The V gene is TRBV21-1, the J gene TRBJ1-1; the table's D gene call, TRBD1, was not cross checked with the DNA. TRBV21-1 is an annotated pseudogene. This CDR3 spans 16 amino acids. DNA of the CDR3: TGTGCCAGCAGCAAATTACAGGGGCCCCTGAACACTGAAGCTTTCTTT. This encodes CASSKLQGPLNTEAFF.

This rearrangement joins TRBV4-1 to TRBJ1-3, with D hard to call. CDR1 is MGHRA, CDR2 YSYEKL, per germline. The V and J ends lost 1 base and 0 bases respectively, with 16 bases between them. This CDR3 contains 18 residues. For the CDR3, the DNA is TGCGCCAGCAGCCAAGTATTCTTGAGGCGGAGCTCTGGAAACACCATATATTTT. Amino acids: CASSQVFLRRSSGNTIYF.

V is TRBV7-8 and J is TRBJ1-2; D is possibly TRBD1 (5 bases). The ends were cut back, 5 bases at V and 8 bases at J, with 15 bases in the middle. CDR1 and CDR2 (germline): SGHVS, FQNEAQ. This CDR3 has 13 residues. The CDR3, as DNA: TGTGCCAGCAGCCCTAGGGACTCCCGGGGCTACACCTTC. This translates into CASSPRDSRGYTF.

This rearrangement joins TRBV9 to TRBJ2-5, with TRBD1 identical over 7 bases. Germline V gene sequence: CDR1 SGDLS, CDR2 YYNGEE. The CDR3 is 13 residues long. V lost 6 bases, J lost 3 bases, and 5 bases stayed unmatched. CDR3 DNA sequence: TGTGCCAGCACCGAGGGGGCTGAAGAGACCCAGTACTTC. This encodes CASTEGAEETQYF.

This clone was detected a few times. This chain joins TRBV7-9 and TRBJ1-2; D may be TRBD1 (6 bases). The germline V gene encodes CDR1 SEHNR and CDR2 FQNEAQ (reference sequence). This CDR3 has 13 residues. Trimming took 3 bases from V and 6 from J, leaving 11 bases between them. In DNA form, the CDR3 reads TGTGCCAGCAGCTTGACCAGGGGACATGGCTACACCTTC. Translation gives CASSLTRGHGYTF.

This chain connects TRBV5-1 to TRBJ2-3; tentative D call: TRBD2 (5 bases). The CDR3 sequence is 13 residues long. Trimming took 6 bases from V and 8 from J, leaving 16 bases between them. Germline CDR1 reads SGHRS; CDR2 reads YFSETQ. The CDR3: CASMLAEYGTQYF. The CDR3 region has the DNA TGCGCCAGCATGCTAGCTGAATACGGTACGCAGTATTTT. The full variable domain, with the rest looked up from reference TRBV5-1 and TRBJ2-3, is KAGVTQTPRYLIKTRGQQVTLSCSPISGHRSVSWYQQTPGQGLQFLFEYFSETQRNKGNFPGRFSGRQFSNSRSEMNVSTLELGDSALYLCASMLAEYGTQYFGPGTRLTVL.

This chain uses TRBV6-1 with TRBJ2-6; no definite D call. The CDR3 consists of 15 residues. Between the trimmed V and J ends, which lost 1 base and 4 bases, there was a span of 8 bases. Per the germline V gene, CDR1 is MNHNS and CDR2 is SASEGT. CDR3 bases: TGTGCCAGCAGTGAAGGTGGGTTCGGGGCCAACGTCCTGACTTTC. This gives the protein CASSEGGFGANVLTF.

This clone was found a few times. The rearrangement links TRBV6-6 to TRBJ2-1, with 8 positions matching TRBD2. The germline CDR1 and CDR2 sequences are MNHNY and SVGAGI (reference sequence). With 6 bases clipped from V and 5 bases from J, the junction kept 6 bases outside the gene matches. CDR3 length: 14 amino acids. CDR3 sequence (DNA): TGTGCCAGCAGGACGGGGGGGACCAACAATGAGCAGTTCTTC. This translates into CASRTGGTNNEQFF.

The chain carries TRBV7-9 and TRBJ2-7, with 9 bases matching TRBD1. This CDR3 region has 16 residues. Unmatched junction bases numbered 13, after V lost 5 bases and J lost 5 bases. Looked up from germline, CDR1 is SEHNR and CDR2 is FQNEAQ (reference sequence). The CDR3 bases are TGTGCCAGCAGCCCACAGGGGGCGCCCATTGGGGACGAGCAGTACTTC. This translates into CASSPQGAPIGDEQYF.

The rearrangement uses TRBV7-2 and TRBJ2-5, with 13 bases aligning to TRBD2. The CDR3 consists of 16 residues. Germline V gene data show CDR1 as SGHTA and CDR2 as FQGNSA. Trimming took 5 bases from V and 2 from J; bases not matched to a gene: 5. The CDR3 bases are TGTGCCAGCAGCCCCCGGACTAGCGGGGGACAAGAGACCCAGTACTTC. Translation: CASSPRTSGGQETQYF.

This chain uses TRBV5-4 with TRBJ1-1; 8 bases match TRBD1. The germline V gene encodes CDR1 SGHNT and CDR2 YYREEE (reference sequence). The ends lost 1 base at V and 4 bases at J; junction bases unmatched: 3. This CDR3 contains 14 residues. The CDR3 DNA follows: TGTGCCAGCAGCTTGTGGACAGGGAGCACTGAAGCTTTCTTT. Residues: CASSLWTGSTEAFF.